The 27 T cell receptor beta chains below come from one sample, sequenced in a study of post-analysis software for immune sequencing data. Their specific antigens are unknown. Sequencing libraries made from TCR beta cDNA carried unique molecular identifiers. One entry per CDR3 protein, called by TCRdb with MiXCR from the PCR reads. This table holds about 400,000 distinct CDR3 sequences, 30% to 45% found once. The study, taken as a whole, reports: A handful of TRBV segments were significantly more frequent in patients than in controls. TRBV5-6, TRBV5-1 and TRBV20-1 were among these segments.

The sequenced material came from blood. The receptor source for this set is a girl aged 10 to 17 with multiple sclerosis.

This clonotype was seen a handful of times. In DNA form, the CDR3 reads TGTGCCAGCAGCTCGGGACATGACGAGCAGTACTTC. Translated, it gives CASSSGHDEQYF. V gene TRBV11-2 combines with J gene TRBJ2-7; D is possibly TRBD1 (6 bases). This CDR3 comprises 12 residues. Germline V gives CDR1 SGHAT, CDR2 FQNNGV. Trimming left V 4 bases short and J 5 bases short, with 9 bases between.

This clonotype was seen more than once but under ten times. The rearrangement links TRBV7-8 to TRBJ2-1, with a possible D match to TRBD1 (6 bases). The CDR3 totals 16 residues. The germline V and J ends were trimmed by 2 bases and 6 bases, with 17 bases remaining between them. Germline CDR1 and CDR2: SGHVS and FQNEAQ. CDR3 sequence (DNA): TGTGCCAGCAGCTTAAGTCGGGCAGTCAGGGGCAATGAGCAGTTCTTC. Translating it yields CASSLSRAVRGNEQFF.

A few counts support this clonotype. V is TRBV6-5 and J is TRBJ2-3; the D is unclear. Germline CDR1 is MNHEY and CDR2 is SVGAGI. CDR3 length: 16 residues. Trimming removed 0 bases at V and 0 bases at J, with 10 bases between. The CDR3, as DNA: TGTGCCAGCAGTTACTCGCTGACGACAAGCACAGATACGCAGTATTTT. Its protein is CASSYSLTTSTDTQYF.

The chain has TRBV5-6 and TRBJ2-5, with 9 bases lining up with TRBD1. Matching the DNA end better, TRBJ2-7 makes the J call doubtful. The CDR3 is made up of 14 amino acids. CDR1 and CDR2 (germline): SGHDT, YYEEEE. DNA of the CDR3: TGTGCCAGCAGCTTGGTGACAGGGGGTAGCGAGCAGTACTTC. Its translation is CASSLVTGGSEQYF.

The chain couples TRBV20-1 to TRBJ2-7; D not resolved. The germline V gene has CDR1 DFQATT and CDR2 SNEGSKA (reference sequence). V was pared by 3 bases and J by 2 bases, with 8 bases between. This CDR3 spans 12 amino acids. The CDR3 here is CSASVGTYEQYF. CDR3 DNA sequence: TGCAGTGCTAGTGTTGGAACCTACGAGCAGTACTTC.

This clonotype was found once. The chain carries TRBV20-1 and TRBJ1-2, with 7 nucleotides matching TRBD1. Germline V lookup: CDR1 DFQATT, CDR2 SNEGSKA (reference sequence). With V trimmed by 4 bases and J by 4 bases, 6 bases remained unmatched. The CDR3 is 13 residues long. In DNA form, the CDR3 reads TGCAGTGCTACCAAAGGACAGGTCTATGGCTACACCTTC. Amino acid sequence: CSATKGQVYGYTF.

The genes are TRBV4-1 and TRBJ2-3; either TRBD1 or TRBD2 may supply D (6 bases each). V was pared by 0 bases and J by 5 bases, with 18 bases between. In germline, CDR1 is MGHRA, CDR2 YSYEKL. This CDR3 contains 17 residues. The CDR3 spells CASSQDVYRGAQDTQYF. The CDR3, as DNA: TGCGCCAGCAGCCAAGATGTTTATAGGGGGGCCCAAGATACGCAGTATTTT.

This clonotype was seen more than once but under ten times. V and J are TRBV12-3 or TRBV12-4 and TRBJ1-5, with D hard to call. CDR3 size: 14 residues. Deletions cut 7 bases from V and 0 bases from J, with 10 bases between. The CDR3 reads CASTIRDSNQPQHF. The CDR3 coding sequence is TGTGCCAGCACCATTAGAGATAGCAATCAGCCCCAGCATTTT.

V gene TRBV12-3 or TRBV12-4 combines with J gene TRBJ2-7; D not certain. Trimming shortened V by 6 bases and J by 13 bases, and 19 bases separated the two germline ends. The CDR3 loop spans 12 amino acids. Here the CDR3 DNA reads TGTGCCAGCAGAAGTCCGGACGGCGGTCAATACTTC. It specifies CASRSPDGGQYF.

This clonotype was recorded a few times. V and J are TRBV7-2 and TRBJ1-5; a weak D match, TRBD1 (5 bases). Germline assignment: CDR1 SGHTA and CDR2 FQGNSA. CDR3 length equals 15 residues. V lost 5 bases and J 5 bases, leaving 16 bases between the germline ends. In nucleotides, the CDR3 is TGTGCCAGCAGCCCCGCCGGGGGGGATTATCAGCCCCAGCATTTT. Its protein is CASSPAGGDYQPQHF.

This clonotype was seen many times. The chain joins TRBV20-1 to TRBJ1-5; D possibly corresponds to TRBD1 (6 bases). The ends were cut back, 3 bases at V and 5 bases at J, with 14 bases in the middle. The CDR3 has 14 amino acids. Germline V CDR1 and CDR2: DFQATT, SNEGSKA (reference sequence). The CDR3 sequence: CSASGGRKYQPQHF. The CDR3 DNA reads TGCAGTGCTAGTGGGGGGCGCAAATATCAGCCCCAGCATTTT.

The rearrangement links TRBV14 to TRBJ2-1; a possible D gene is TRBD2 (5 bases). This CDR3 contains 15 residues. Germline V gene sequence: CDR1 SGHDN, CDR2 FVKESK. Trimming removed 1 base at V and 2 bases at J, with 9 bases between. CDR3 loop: CASSQAGTPYNEQFF. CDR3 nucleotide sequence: TGTGCCAGCAGCCAAGCGGGAACGCCCTACAATGAGCAGTTCTTC. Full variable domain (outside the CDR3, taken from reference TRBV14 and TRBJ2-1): EAGVTQFPSHSVIEKGQTVTLRCDPISGHDNLYWYRRVMGKEIKFLLHFVKESKQDESGMPNNRFLAERTGGTYSTLKVQPAELEDSGVYFCASSQAGTPYNEQFFGPGTRLTVL.

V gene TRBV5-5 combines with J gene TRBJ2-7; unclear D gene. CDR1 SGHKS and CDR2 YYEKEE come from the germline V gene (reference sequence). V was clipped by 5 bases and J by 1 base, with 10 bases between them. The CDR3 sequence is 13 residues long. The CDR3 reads CASRTGQSYEQYF. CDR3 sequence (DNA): TGTGCCAGCAGGACTGGCCAGTCCTACGAGCAGTACTTC.

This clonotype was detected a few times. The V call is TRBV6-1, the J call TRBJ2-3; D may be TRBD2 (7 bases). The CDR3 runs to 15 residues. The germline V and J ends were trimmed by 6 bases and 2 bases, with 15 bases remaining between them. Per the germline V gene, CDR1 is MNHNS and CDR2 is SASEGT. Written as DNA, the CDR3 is TGTGCCAGCAGCGCCGGGGGGCGGACCACAGATACGCAGTATTTT. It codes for CASSAGGRTTDTQYF.

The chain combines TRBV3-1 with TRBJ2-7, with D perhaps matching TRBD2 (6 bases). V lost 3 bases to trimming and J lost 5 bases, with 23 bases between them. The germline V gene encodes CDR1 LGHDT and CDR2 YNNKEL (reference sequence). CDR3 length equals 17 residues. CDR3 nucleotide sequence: TGTGCCAGCAGCCAGCAACTCGGGACTCCAGAGGCCCACGAGCAGTACTTC. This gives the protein CASSQQLGTPEAHEQYF.

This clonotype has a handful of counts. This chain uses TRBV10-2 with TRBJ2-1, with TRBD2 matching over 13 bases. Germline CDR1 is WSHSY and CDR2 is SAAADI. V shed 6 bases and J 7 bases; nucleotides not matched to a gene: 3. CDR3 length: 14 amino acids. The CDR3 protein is CASRLTSGGNEQFF. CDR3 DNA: TGCGCCAGCAGACTGACTAGCGGGGGGAATGAGCAGTTCTTC.

The CDR3 region is CASSLFRSYEQYF. The CDR3 region has the DNA TGTGCCAGCAGCTTATTCCGATCCTACGAGCAGTACTTC. The chain carries TRBV11-2 and TRBJ2-7; D is unclear. Trimming removed 2 bases at V and 1 base at J, with 6 bases between. The CDR3 spans 13 residues. Germline-derived CDR1 and CDR2 are SGHAT and FQNNGV. Full variable domain (remainder filled in from reference TRBV11-2 and TRBJ2-7): EAGVAQSPRYKIIEKRQSVAFWCNPISGHATLYWYQQILGQGPKLLIQFQNNGVVDDSQLPKDRFSAERLKGVDSTLKIQPAKLEDSAVYLCASSLFRSYEQYFGPGTRLTVT.

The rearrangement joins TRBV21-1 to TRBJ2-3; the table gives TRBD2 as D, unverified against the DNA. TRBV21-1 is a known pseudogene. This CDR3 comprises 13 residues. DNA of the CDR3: TGTGCCAGCAGCAAAGACGGAGGGGATACGCAGTATTTT. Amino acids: CASSKDGGDTQYF.

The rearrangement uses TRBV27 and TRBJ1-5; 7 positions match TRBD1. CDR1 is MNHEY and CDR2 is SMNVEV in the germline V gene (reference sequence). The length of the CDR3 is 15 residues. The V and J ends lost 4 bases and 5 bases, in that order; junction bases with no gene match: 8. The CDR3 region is CASSSPETGYQPQHF. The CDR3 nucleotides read TGTGCCAGCAGTTCGCCGGAGACAGGGTATCAGCCCCAGCATTTT.

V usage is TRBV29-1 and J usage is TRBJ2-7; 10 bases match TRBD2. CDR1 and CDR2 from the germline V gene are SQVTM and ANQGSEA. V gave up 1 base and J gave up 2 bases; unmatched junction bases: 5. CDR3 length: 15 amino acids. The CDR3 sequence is CSVEGVAGGAYEQYF. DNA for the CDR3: TGCAGCGTTGAAGGGGTAGCGGGGGGAGCCTACGAGCAGTACTTC.

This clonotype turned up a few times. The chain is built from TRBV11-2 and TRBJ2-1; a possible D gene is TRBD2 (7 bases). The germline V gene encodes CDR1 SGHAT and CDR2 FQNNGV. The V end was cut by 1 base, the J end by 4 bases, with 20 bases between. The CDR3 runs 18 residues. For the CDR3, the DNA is TGTGCCAGCAGCTTAGCGTGGGGGGGCCTAGGAGGATACAATGAGCAGTTCTTC. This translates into CASSLAWGGLGGYNEQFF.

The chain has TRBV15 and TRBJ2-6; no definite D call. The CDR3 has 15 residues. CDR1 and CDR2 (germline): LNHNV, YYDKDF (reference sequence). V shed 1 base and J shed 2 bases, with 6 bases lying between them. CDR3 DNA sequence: TGTGCCACCAGCAGAGTCCAAACTGGGGCCAACGTCCTGACTTTC. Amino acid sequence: CATSRVQTGANVLTF.

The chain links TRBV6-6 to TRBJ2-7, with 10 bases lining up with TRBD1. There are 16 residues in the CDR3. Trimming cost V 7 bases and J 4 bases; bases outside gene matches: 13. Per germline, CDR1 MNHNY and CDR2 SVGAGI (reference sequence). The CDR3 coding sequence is TGTGCCAGCAACAGACAGGGGGCGAAAGGGGGTTACGAGCAGTACTTC. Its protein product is CASNRQGAKGGYEQYF.

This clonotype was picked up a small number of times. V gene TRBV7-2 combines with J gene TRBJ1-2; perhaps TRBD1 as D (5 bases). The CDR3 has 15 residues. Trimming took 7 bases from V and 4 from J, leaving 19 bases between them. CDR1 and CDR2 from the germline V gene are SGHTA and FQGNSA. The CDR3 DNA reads TGTGCCAGCAACAAAGGGGCGGGAATTTCCTATGGCTACACCTTC. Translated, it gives CASNKGAGISYGYTF.

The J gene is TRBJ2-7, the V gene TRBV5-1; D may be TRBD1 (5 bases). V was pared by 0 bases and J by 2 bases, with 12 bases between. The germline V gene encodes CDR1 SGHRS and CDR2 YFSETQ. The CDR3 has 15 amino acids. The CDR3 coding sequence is TGCGCCAGCAGCTTGGACATGGGGCTGGCCTACGAGCAGTACTTC. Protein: CASSLDMGLAYEQYF.

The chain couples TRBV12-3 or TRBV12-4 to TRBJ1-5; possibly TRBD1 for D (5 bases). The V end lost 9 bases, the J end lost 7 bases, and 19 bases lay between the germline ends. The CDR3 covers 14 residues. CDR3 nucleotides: TGTGCCAGTAATCTAGGGGAGGCGGGGCAGCCCCAGCATTTT. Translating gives CASNLGEAGQPQHF.

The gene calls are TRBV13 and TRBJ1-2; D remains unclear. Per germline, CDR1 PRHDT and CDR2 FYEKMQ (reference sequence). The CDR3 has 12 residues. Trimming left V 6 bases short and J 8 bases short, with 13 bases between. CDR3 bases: TGTGCCAGCAGGATTGTGGGTGACGGCTACACCTTC. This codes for CASRIVGDGYTF.